This is a list of T cell receptor beta chains from one sample in a study of blood T cell repertoires in COVID-19. Method: immunoSEQ multiplex PCR; TCRdb's copy keeps in-frame clones and lacks some. The sample has under 35,000 clones, 88% seen once. Sequencing used peripheral blood. The receptor set was obtained from a human donor in a cohort sampled during active COVID-19. The CDR3 runs from the conserved cysteine through the conserved F or W. Each record gives: D gene, CDR3 length, V gene, J gene, clone size, CDR3 protein, CDR3 DNA. D genes are given only for firm matches. Size is stated for part of the rows, as once, few or many counts, or as a class when the clone is expanded.

>TRBD1|13|TRBV27|TRBJ1-6|.
CASRGQNNSPLHF
TGTGCCAGCAGGGGACAGAATAATTCACCCCTCCACTTT
>TRBD1|12|TRBV11-2|TRBJ1-2|.
CASSLADRVYTF
TGTGCCAGCAGCTTAGCGGACAGGGTCTACACCTTC
>.|14|TRBV13|TRBJ2-5|.
CASSPAGARETQYF
TGTGCCAGCAGCCCTGCGGGGGCCAGGGAGACCCAGTACTTC
>TRBD1|16|TRBV7-3|TRBJ2-1|.
CASSLTGQGAWDEQFF
TGTGCCAGCAGCTTAACGGGGCAGGGGGCTTGGGATGAGCAGTTCTTC
>.|15|TRBV6-5|TRBJ1-5|.
CASSRWPQEFTPQHF
TGTGCCAGCAGTCGGTGGCCCCAGGAATTTACGCCCCAGCATTTT
>.|16|TRBV21-1|TRBJ1-3|.
CASSKGGTHLGNTIYF
TGTGCCAGCAGCAAAGGTGGGACACACTTAGGAAACACCATATATTTT
>.|12|TRBV19|TRBJ2-1|.
CASRDWLDEQFF
TGTGCCAGCCGGGACTGGTTGGATGAGCAGTTCTTC
>TRBD2|13|TRBV6-6|TRBJ2-5|.
CASSYSGLETQYF
TGTGCCAGCAGTTATAGCGGGCTAGAGACCCAGTACTTC
>.|15|TRBV11-2|TRBJ2-3|.
CASSLRVSSTDTQYF
TGTGCCAGCAGCCTCAGGGTTTCTAGCACAGATACGCAGTATTTT
>TRBD1|14|TRBV5-1|TRBJ1-6|.
CASSPGTVNSPLHF
TGCGCCAGCAGCCCCGGGACAGTAAATTCACCCCTCCACTTT
>.|11|TRBV27|TRBJ2-1|.
CASSSGIEQFF
TGTGCCAGCAGTTCAGGGATTGAGCAGTTCTTC
>.|15|TRBV5-1|TRBJ2-2|.
CASSLSAGGTGELFF
TGCGCCAGCAGCTTGTCAGCCGGGGGCACCGGGGAGCTGTTTTTT
>TRBD1|15|TRBV9|TRBJ2-7|.
CASSGRTGTRDEQYF
TGTGCCAGCAGCGGACGGACAGGGACGAGGGACGAGCAGTACTTC
>TRBD1|16|TRBV6-6|TRBJ1-4|.
CASSYSTGGANEKLFF
TGTGCCAGCAGTTACTCAACAGGGGGAGCTAATGAAAAACTGTTTTTT
>TRBD1|14|TRBV3-1/TRBV3-2|TRBJ2-2|.
CASTRGQGPGELFF
TGTGCCAGCACACGGGGACAGGGGCCCGGGGAGCTGTTTTTT
>TRBD1|15|TRBV7-7|TRBJ2-3|few
CASSLGTGGLDTQYF
TGTGCTAGCAGCTTGGGGACAGGGGGCTTGGATACGCAGTATTTT
>.|15|TRBV19|TRBJ2-5|.
CASSTGQFSQETQYF
TGTGCCAGTAGTACCGGACAGTTCAGCCAAGAGACCCAGTACTTC
>TRBD2|18|TRBV5-6|TRBJ2-5|.
CASSLPSRLFAGGETQYF
TGTGCCAGCAGCTTACCCTCCCGTTTGTTTGCGGGGGGAGAGACCCAGTACTTC
>.|13|TRBV15|TRBJ1-1|.
CATSRTGNTEAFF
TGTGCCACCAGCAGGACAGGGAACACTGAAGCTTTCTTT
>TRBD1|14|TRBV10-1|TRBJ1-2|.
CASRPGQGDYGYTF
TGCGCCAGCAGGCCGGGACAGGGGGACTATGGCTACACCTTC
>.|15|TRBV5-4|TRBJ2-5|.
CASSEPGTFRETQYF
TGTGCCAGCAGCGAACCAGGGACTTTTCGGGAGACCCAGTACTTC
>TRBD2|14|TRBV7-2|TRBJ2-7|.
CASSLYLADYEQYF
TGTGCCAGCAGCTTATATCTAGCGGACTACGAGCAGTACTTC